A selection of T cell receptor beta chains follows, all from one sample in a study of Ad26.COV2.S vaccination and SARS-CoV-2 variants. Method: immunoSEQ multiplex PCR; TCRdb's copy keeps in-frame clones and lacks some. The data contain roughly 460,000 clones, 70% to 90% of them seen just once; the ten biggest clones take up 1.5% to 2%. Sequences were derived from peripheral blood, sampled in a trial of Ad26.COV2.S vaccine versus placebo. The source of these receptors is a person aged 18-65 years who received the Ad26.COV2.S COVID-19 vaccine or a placebo. The CDR3 runs from the conserved cysteine through the conserved F or W. A D gene is named only where the DNA matches it firmly. Clone size is shown for a subset of rows, as once, few, many or a class of expanded clone.

>.|TRBV28|.|TRBJ1-2|14
TGTGCCAGCAGAAGGAACGGGGCAGACTATGGCTACACCTTC
CASRRNGADYGYTF
>TRBD2|TRBV27|once|TRBJ2-3|17
TGTGCCAGCAGTTTAGCGGGAGGGCTGTTCGGCACAGATACGCAGTATTTT
CASSLAGGLFGTDTQYF
>TRBD1|TRBV7-9|.|TRBJ1-5|16
TGTGCCAGCAGCTTAGGGTCTTGGACAGGGGATCAGCCCCAGCATTTT
CASSLGSWTGDQPQHF
>TRBD1|TRBV19|.|TRBJ2-7|14
TGTGCCAGTAGGGGCCGGGACAGGGACTACGAGCAGTACTTC
CASRGRDRDYEQYF
>TRBD1|TRBV9|.|TRBJ1-4|16
TGTGCCAGCAGCGTAGGGGAGACAGGGGGTTATGAAAAACTGTTTTTT
CASSVGETGGYEKLFF
>.|TRBV25-1|.|TRBJ1-3|15
TGTGCCAGCAGTGGAAGGGGTTCCTCTGGAAACACCATATATTTT
CASSGRGSSGNTIYF
>TRBD1|TRBV6-5|.|TRBJ2-7|15
TGTGCCAGCAGCCACGGACAGGGGAGTTCCTACGAGCAGTACTTC
CASSHGQGSSYEQYF
>.|TRBV2|many|TRBJ1-1|12
TGTGCCAGCAGTGAATCGGTGGCTGCGGGCTTCTTT
CASSESVAAGFF
>.|TRBV13|.|TRBJ2-1|13
TGTGCCAGCAGCTTATACTCGTACAATGAGCAGTTCTTC
CASSLYSYNEQFF
>TRBD1|TRBV2|few|TRBJ2-7|15
TGTGCCAGCAGTGGTGGGACAGGGGATAGCTACGAGCAGTACTTC
CASSGGTGDSYEQYF